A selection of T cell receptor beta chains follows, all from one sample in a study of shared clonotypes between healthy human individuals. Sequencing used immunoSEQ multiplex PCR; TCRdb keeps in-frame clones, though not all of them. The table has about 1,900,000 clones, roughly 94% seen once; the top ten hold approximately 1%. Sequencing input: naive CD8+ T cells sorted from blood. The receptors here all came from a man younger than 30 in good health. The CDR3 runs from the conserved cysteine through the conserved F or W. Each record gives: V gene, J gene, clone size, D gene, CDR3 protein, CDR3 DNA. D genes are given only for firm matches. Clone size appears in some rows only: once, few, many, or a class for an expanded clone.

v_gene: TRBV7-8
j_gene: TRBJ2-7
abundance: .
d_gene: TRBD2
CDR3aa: CASSPRLARYEQYF
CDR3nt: TGTGCCAGCAGCCCCAGACTAGCACGCTACGAGCAGTACTTC

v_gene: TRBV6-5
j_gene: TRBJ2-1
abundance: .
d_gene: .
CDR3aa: CASSGGPYEQFF
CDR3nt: TGTGCCAGCAGTGGCGGCCCGTACGAGCAGTTCTTC

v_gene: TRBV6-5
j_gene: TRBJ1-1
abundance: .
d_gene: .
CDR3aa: CASSTGPNTEAFF
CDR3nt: TGTGCCAGCAGCACAGGGCCCAACACTGAAGCTTTCTTT

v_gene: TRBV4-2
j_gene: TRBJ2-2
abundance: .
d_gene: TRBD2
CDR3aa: CASSPGEGLTRDTGELFF
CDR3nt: TGTGCCAGCAGCCCCGGGGAGGGACTAACAAGGGACACCGGGGAGCTGTTTTTT

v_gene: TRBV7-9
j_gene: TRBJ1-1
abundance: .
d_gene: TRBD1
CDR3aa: CASSYSGGRSEAFF
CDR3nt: TGTGCCAGCAGCTATTCAGGGGGCAGGTCTGAAGCTTTCTTT

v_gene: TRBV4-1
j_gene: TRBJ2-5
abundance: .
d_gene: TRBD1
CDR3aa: CASSPSGGYGQETQYF
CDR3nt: TGCGCCAGCAGCCCATCAGGGGGCTATGGCCAAGAGACCCAGTACTTC

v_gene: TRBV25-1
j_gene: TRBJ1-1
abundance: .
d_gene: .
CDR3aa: CASSDPRGVNTEAFF
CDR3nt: TGTGCCAGCAGTGACCCGCGGGGGGTGAACACTGAAGCTTTCTTT

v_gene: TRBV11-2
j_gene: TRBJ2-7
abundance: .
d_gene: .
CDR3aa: CASSLDRSYEQYF
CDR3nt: TGTGCCAGCAGCTTAGATAGAAGCTACGAGCAGTACTTC

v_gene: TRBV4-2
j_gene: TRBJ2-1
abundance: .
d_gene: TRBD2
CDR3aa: CASSQEEGLAGDYNEQFF
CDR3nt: TGTGCCAGCAGCCAAGAAGAGGGACTAGCGGGGGATTACAATGAGCAGTTCTTC

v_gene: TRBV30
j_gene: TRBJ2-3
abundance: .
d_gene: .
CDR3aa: CAWSAAGWGTDTQYF
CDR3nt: TGTGCCTGGAGTGCCGCGGGGTGGGGCACAGATACGCAGTATTTT

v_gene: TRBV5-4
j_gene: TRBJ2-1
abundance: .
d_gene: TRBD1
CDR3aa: CASRLPGTDYNEQFF
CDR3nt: TGTGCCAGCAGGCTGCCCGGGACAGACTACAATGAGCAGTTCTTC

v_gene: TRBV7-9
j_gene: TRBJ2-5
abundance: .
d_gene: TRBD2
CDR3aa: CASSLEGLAGITQYF
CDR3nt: TGTGCCAGCAGCTTAGAAGGACTAGCGGGGATAACCCAGTACTTC

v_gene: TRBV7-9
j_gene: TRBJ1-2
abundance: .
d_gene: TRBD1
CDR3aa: CASSSGQGFYGYTF
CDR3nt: TGTGCCAGCAGCTCCGGACAGGGTTTCTATGGCTACACCTTC

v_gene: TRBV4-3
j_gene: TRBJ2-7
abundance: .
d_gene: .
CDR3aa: CASSQDLTSPYEQYF
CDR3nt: TGCGCCAGCAGCCAAGATCTGACTAGTCCCTACGAGCAGTACTTC

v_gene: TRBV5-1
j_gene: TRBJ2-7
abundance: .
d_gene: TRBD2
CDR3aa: CASSLGMTAGDYEQYF
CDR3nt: TGCGCCAGCAGCTTGGGAATGACAGCGGGGGATTACGAGCAGTACTTC

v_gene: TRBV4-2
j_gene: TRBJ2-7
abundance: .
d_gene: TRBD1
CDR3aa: CASSQAQGAVYEQYF
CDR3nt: TGTGCCAGCAGCCAAGCGCAGGGGGCGGTATACGAGCAGTACTTC

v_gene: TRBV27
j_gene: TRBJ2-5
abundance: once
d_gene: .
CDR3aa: CASSLGTPVTETQYF
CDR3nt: TGTGCCAGCAGTTTAGGGACCCCCGTAACAGAGACCCAGTACTTC

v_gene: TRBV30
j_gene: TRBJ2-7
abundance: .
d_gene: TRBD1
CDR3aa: CAWSTGTGGFEQYF
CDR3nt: TGTGCCTGGAGCACCGGGACAGGGGGCTTCGAGCAGTACTTC

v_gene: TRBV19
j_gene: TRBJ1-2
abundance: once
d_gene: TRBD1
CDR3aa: CASSMGGGDYGYTF
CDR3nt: TGTGCCAGTAGTATGGGAGGGGGCGACTATGGCTACACCTTC

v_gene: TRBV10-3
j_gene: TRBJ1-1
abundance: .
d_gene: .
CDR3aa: CAITSPEAFF
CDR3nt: TGTGCCATCACGTCCCCTGAAGCTTTCTTT

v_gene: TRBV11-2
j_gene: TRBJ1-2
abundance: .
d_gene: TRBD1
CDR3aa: CASSFGTGDIGYGYTF
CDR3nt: TGTGCCAGCAGCTTCGGGACAGGGGATATTGGTTATGGCTACACCTTC

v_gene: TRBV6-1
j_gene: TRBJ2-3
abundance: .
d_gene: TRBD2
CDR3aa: CASSDALAGGLDTQYF
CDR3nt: TGTGCCAGCAGTGACGCACTAGCGGGGGGGCTGGATACGCAGTATTTT

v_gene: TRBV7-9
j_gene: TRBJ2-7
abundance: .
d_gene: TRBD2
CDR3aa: CASGQVSGGTYEQYF
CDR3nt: TGTGCCAGCGGACAGGTTAGCGGGGGGACCTACGAGCAGTACTTC

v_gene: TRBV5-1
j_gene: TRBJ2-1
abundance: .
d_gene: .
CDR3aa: CASSLGANEQFF
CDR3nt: TGCGCCAGCAGCTTGGGTGCCAATGAGCAGTTCTTC

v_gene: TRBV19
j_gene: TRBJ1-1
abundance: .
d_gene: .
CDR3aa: CASSIIMNTEAFF
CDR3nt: TGTGCCAGTAGTATTATTATGAACACTGAAGCTTTCTTT

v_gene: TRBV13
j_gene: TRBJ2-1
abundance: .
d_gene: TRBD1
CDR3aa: CASSFMDRGQGEQFF
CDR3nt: TGTGCCAGCAGCTTCATGGACAGGGGGCAAGGGGAGCAGTTCTTC

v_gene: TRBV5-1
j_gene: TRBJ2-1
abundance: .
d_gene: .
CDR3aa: CASSLAEGQGNEQFF
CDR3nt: TGCGCCAGCAGCTTGGCCGAGGGCCAAGGAAATGAGCAGTTCTTC

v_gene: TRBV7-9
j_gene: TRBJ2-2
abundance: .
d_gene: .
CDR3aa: CASSPGTNTGELFF
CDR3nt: TGTGCCAGCAGCCCCGGGACTAACACCGGGGAGCTGTTTTTT

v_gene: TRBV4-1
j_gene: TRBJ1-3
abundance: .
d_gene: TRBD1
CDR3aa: CASSDRQGLSGNTIYF
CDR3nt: TGCGCCAGCAGCGACAGACAGGGGCTTTCTGGAAACACCATATATTTT

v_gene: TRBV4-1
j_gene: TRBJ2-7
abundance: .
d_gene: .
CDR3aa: CASSFGENYEQYF
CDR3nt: TGCGCCAGCAGCTTCGGAGAGAACTACGAGCAGTACTTC

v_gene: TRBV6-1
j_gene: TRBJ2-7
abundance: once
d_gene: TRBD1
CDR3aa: CASSEGTGDVEEYF
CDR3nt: TGTGCCAGCAGTGAAGGGACAGGGGATGTTGAGGAGTACTTC

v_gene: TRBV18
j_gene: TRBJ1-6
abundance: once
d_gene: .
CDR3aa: CASSPTGDNSPLHF
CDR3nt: TGTGCCAGCTCACCAACCGGGGATAATTCACCCCTCCACTTT

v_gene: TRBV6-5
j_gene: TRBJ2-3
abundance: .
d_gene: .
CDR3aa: CASSLLTSTDTQYF
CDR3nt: TGTGCCAGCAGCCTTTTAACCAGCACAGATACGCAGTATTTT

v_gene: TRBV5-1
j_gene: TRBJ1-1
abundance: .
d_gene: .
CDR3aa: CASSLAVRTKGTEAFF
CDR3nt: TGCGCCAGCAGCTTGGCCGTTCGGACAAAGGGCACTGAAGCTTTCTTT

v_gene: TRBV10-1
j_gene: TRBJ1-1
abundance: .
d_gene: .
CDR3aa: CASSERMNTEAFF
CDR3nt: TGCGCCAGCAGTGAACGGATGAACACTGAAGCTTTCTTT

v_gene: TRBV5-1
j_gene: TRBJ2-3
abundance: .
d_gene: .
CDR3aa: CASSLNRGTDTQYF
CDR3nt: TGCGCCAGCAGCTTGAATCGGGGGACAGATACGCAGTATTTT

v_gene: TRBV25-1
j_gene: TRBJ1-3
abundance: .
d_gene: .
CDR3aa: CASSEYDSLSGNTIYF
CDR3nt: TGTGCCAGCAGTGAATACGACAGCCTCTCTGGAAACACCATATATTTT

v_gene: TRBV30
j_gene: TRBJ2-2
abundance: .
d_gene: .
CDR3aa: CAWSVGGGELFF
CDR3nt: TGTGCCTGGAGTGTAGGAGGCGGGGAGCTGTTTTTT

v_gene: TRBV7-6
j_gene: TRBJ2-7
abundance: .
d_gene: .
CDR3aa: CASSDSSSYEQYF
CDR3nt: TGTGCCAGCAGCGACAGTAGCTCCTACGAGCAGTACTTC

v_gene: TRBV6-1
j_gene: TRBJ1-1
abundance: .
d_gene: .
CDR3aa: CASSEWGYWGAFF
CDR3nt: TGTGCCAGCAGTGAATGGGGCTATTGGGGAGCTTTCTTT

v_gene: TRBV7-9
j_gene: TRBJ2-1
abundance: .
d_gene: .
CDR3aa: CASSSPFRGEVANEQFF
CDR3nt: TGTGCCAGCAGCTCTCCTTTCAGGGGGGAGGTTGCCAATGAGCAGTTCTTC

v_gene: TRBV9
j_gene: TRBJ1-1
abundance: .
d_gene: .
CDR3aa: CASSVGGADTEAFF
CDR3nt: TGTGCCAGCAGCGTGGGGGGCGCGGACACTGAAGCTTTCTTT

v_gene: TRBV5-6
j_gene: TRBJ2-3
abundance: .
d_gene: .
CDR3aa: CASSSEKNLRNTDTQYF
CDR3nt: TGTGCCAGCAGCTCAGAAAAGAACCTCAGAAACACAGATACGCAGTATTTT

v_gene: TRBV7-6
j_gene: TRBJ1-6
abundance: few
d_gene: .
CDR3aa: CASSPGTSGSPLHF
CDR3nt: TGTGCCAGCAGTCCCGGGACTTCTGGGTCACCCCTCCACTTT

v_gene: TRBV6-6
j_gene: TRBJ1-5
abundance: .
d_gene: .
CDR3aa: CASSSPGVNQPQHF
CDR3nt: TGTGCCAGCAGTAGCCCGGGAGTCAATCAGCCCCAGCATTTT

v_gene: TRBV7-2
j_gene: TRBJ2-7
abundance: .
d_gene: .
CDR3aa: CASSPLPFPSYEQYF
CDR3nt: TGTGCCAGCAGCCCCCTCCCATTCCCCTCCTACGAGCAGTACTTC